Following are 3 T cell receptor beta chains from one sample sequenced in a study of PD-L1 blockade in urothelial cancer. The time point here: peripheral blood 6 weeks after treatment start. Data came from immunoSEQ multiplex PCR; TCRdb stores just in-frame clones and leaves some out. The table lists roughly 32,000 clones, 89% of them singletons. Sequencing used PBMCs, obtained around atezolizumab (anti-PD-L1) treatment. These receptors all come from an elderly man with urothelial cancer.

This clone was seen once. The chain couples TRBV6-5 to TRBJ2-1, with 9 bases identical to TRBD1. Germline CDR1 reads MNHEY; CDR2 reads SVGAGI. V trimming: 5 bases; J trimming: 10 bases; junction bases outside the gene matches: 9. The CDR3 contains 14 residues. CDR3 sequence (DNA): TGTGCCAGCAGTCCGAACAACAGGGGGCTCGAGCAGTTCTTC. The encoded protein is CASSPNNRGLEQFF.

This chain connects TRBV28 to TRBJ2-1; tentatively, D is TRBD2 (6 bases). The CDR3 is 13 amino acids. The V and J ends lost 1 base and 9 bases respectively, with 10 bases between them. Germline V gene sequence: CDR1 MDHEN, CDR2 SYDVKM. The CDR3 DNA follows: TGTGCCAGCAGTTTATTCGGGGAGGCTGAGCAGTTCTTC. It encodes CASSLFGEAEQFF.

V and J are TRBV12-5 and TRBJ1-1; TRBD1 agrees at 7 bases. In germline, CDR1 is LGHNT, CDR2 FRNRAP. With 2 bases clipped from V and 9 bases from J, the junction kept 6 bases outside the gene matches. The length of the CDR3 is 13 residues. The CDR3 bases are TGTGCTAGTGGTTTGTATTCAGGGGGGAAAGCTTTCTTT. Its translation: CASGLYSGGKAFF.